Presented here are 27 T cell receptor beta chains from one specimen sequenced in a study of blood T cell repertoires in COVID-19. The data were produced by immunoSEQ multiplex PCR, yet TCRdb's version contains in-frame clones alone and is incomplete. This table has about 200,000 clones, around 87% appearing once. The specimen was peripheral blood. The receptors were sampled from a man aged 55 to 70 with acute or convalescent COVID-19.

The chain combines TRBV28 with TRBJ2-7, with TRBD1 identical over 9 bases. This CDR3 has 15 amino acids. After removal of 6 bases from V and 2 bases from J, the junction contained 8 bases not matched to a gene. Germline values: CDR1 MDHEN, CDR2 SYDVKM. As DNA, the CDR3 is TGTGCCAGCAGCGCCACCGGGACAGGGACCTACGAGCAGTACTTC. As protein: CASSATGTGTYEQYF. The variable domain in full, with the rest retrieved from reference TRBV28 and TRBJ2-7, is DVKVTQSSRYLVKRTGEKVFLECVQDMDHENMFWYRQDPGLGLRLIYFSYDVKMKEKGDIPEGYSVSREKKERFSLILESASTNQTSMYLCASSATGTGTYEQYFGPGTRLTVT.

The chain links TRBV6-2 or TRBV6-3 to TRBJ1-1, with D uncertain. The CDR3 runs to 18 residues. Per germline, CDR1 MNHEY and CDR2 SVGEGT. V was cut by 6 bases and J by 4 bases, with 27 bases left in between. The CDR3 DNA reads TGTGCCAGCAGCCGCCCACAAATAGGGATGAAGGGAGCCACTGAAGCTTTCTTT. Its translation: CASSRPQIGMKGATEAFF.

This chain connects TRBV5-1 to TRBJ2-7; TRBD2 aligns across 7 bases. The germline V gene has CDR1 SGHRS and CDR2 YFSETQ. The CDR3 totals 15 residues. Trimming at V came to 2 bases and at J to 0 bases, leaving 5 bases not matched to a gene. The CDR3 is CASSFTAGTSYEQYF. Written as DNA, the CDR3 is TGCGCCAGCAGCTTCACAGCGGGGACCTCCTACGAGCAGTACTTC.

The chain employs TRBV6-6 and TRBJ1-5; 9 positions match TRBD1. The CDR3 loop spans 15 amino acids. V lost 5 bases to trimming and J lost 3 bases; unmatched junction nucleotides: 5. Germline CDR1 is MNHNY and CDR2 is SVGAGI (reference sequence). CDR3 DNA: TGTGCCAGCAGTCCCGGGACAGGGACCAATCAGCCCCAGCATTTT. Encoded protein: CASSPGTGTNQPQHF.

The chain uses TRBV5-1 and TRBJ1-2; the D gene is possibly TRBD1 (5 bases). Germline V gives CDR1 SGHRS, CDR2 YFSETQ. The V and J ends lost 2 bases and 4 bases respectively, with 15 bases between them. This CDR3 is 15 amino acids long. The CDR3 region is CASSLGVDVRYGYTF. In DNA form, the CDR3 reads TGCGCCAGCAGCTTAGGGGTCGATGTCCGCTATGGCTACACCTTC.

The chain recombines TRBV20-1 with TRBJ1-4, with 7 bases lining up with TRBD1. V gave up 3 bases and J gave up 2 bases; unmatched junction bases: 3. This CDR3 region has 14 residues. Germline loops: CDR1 DFQATT, CDR2 SNEGSKA (reference sequence). CDR3 residues: CSASRGQTNEKLFF. The CDR3 DNA reads TGCAGTGCTAGTAGGGGGCAGACTAATGAAAAACTGTTTTTT.

V is TRBV28 and J is TRBJ2-2, with D uncertain. The V and J ends lost 3 bases and 6 bases respectively, with 11 bases between them. The CDR3 length is 14 residues. Looked up from germline, CDR1 is MDHEN and CDR2 is SYDVKM. The CDR3 DNA is TGTGCCAGCAGTTTTAGTAGTGTCGCCGGGGAGCTGTTTTTT. This sequence encodes CASSFSSVAGELFF.

This chain uses TRBV7-3 with TRBJ2-1; no reliable D call. Germline CDR1 is SGHTA and CDR2 is FQGTGA. V was shortened by 1 base and J by 3 bases, with 10 bases between the two germline ends. CDR3 length: 15 residues. The CDR3 region is CASSLRLGNYNEQFF. The CDR3 region has the DNA TGTGCCAGCAGCTTAAGGCTAGGAAACTACAATGAGCAGTTCTTC.

V and J are TRBV28 and TRBJ1-2; TRBD1 agrees at 10 bases. The CDR3 extends over 16 amino acids. Germline V gives CDR1 MDHEN, CDR2 SYDVKM. Trimming took 7 bases from V and 0 from J; bases not matched to a gene: 8. CDR3: CASNTDRGPANYGYTF. CDR3 bases: TGTGCCAGCAATACTGACAGGGGGCCGGCTAACTATGGCTACACCTTC.

This chain joins TRBV7-2 and TRBJ1-3; TRBD1 might be the D (5 bases). CDR1 and CDR2 (germline): SGHTA, FQGNSA. The CDR3 is 14 amino acids. V gave up 2 bases and J gave up 1 base, with 6 bases separating them. The CDR3 loop is CASSLKGSGNTIYF. The CDR3 DNA reads as TGTGCCAGCAGCTTAAAGGGGTCTGGAAACACCATATATTTT.

The chain links TRBV2 to TRBJ1-1, with 12 bases matching TRBD1. Germline V gene data show CDR1 as SNHLY and CDR2 as FYNNEI. Trimming took 3 bases from V and 3 from J; bases not matched to a gene: 8. CDR3 size: 17 residues. Here the CDR3 DNA reads TGTGCCAGCAGTGAGGGGACAGGGGGCGCCGGGTACACTGAAGCTTTCTTT. Encoded protein: CASSEGTGGAGYTEAFF.

The V call is TRBV19, the J call TRBJ1-1; 7 bases map to TRBD1. Germline V gives CDR1 LNHDA, CDR2 SQIVND (reference sequence). The CDR3 runs 14 residues. The ends lost 7 bases at V and 0 bases at J; junction bases unmatched: 5. CDR3 DNA sequence: TGTGCCAGTACCTTAGGACAGGTGAACACTGAAGCTTTCTTT. Its translation is CASTLGQVNTEAFF.

The chain recombines TRBV9 with TRBJ1-1; D is ambiguous. The germline gives CDR1 SGDLS, CDR2 YYNGEE. There are 13 residues in the CDR3. The V end lost 4 bases, the J end lost 4 bases, and 11 bases lay between the germline ends. The CDR3 nucleotides are TGTGCCAGCAGCCCCCGAGGGTCCACTGAAGCTTTCTTT. Translating it yields CASSPRGSTEAFF.

The gene calls are TRBV29-1 and TRBJ1-5, with a possible D match to TRBD1 (5 bases). V was trimmed by 4 bases and J by 2 bases, leaving 15 bases between them. Looked up from germline, CDR1 is SQVTM and CDR2 is ANQGSEA. The CDR3 consists of 15 residues. CDR3 region: CSVGVSGGGNQPQHF. Written as DNA, the CDR3 is TGCAGCGTTGGGGTCTCAGGAGGGGGCAATCAGCCCCAGCATTTT.

This chain joins TRBV10-3 and TRBJ2-3, with D tentatively TRBD1 (8 bases). Germline CDR1 is ENHRY and CDR2 is SYGVKD. This CDR3 has 14 residues. V lost 7 bases, J lost 4 bases, and 15 bases lay in between. CDR3 amino acids: CAIKDREGADTQYF. CDR3 DNA sequence: TGTGCCATCAAGGACAGGGAGGGTGCAGATACGCAGTATTTT.

The chain has TRBV6-4 and TRBJ2-1; D is unclear. This CDR3 contains 14 residues. CDR1 is MRHNA, CDR2 SNTAGT, per germline. V gave up 3 bases and J gave up 2 bases, with 8 bases separating them. CDR3 protein: CASSESNPYNEQFF. The CDR3 DNA reads as TGTGCCAGCAGTGAATCTAATCCCTACAATGAGCAGTTCTTC.

The V gene is TRBV18, the J gene TRBJ2-7, with D tentatively TRBD1 (5 bases). Per the germline V gene, CDR1 is KGHSH and CDR2 is LQKENI. Trimming cost V 5 bases and J 0 bases, with 14 bases left between them. This CDR3 has 15 amino acids. The CDR3 is CASSVSLTASYEQYF. For the CDR3, the DNA is TGTGCCAGCTCAGTAAGCTTGACAGCCTCCTACGAGCAGTACTTC. Full variable domain (missing parts from reference TRBV18 and TRBJ2-7): NAGVMQNPRHLVRRRGQEARLRCSPMKGHSHVYWYRQLPEEGLKFMVYLQKENIIDESGMPKERFSAEFPKEGPSILRIQQVVRGDSAAYFCASSVSLTASYEQYFGPGTRLTVT.

This chain joins TRBV7-8 and TRBJ2-5, with 9 bases identical to TRBD2. With 6 bases clipped from V and 4 bases from J, the junction kept 3 bases outside the gene matches. Germline CDR1 reads SGHVS; CDR2 reads FQNEAQ. The length of the CDR3 is 13 residues. In nucleotides, the CDR3 is TGTGCCAGCAGAGGCGGGGGGGGAGAGACCCAGTACTTC. It encodes CASRGGGGETQYF. Combining the CDR3 with reference TRBV7-8 and TRBJ2-5 gives the whole variable domain GAGVSQSPRYKVAKRGQDVALRCDPISGHVSLFWYQQALGQGPEFLTYFQNEAQLDKSGLPSDRFFAERPEGSVSTLKIQRTQQEDSAVYLCASRGGGGETQYFGPGTRLLVL.

This clone was detected a few times. This specimen includes other DNA sequences encoding the same CDR3. The rearrangement joins TRBV4-3 to TRBJ2-7; D is undetermined. Germline CDR1 and CDR2: LGHNA and YSLEER. V dropped 0 bases and J dropped 2 bases, with 5 bases sitting between them. The CDR3 extends over 13 amino acids. CDR3 DNA sequence: TGCGCCAGCAGCCAAGATCGAGCCTACGAGCAGTACTTC. Translating it yields CASSQDRAYEQYF.

V is TRBV18 and J is TRBJ1-2; 9 bases are shared with TRBD1. CDR3 length: 18 amino acids. The trim removed 3 bases at V and 3 bases at J, leaving 14 bases unmatched. Germline V gives CDR1 KGHSH, CDR2 LQKENI. For the CDR3, the DNA is TGTGCCAGCTCACCGACGCTACAGGGGGCGAAAGGTGACTATGGCTACACCTTC. This codes for CASSPTLQGAKGDYGYTF.

The chain carries TRBV6-5 and TRBJ1-1, with D tentatively TRBD1 (6 bases). The CDR3 has 13 residues. V shed 5 bases and J shed 1 base, with 8 bases lying between them. Per germline, CDR1 MNHEY and CDR2 SVGAGI. CDR3 amino acids: CASSRQANTEAFF. The CDR3 bases are TGTGCCAGCAGTCGACAGGCGAACACTGAAGCTTTCTTT.

The chain is built from TRBV2 and TRBJ2-2; D not certain. CDR1 and CDR2 (germline): SNHLY, FYNNEI. The ends were cut back, 6 bases at V and 7 bases at J, with 27 bases in the middle. The CDR3 is 18 residues long. The CDR3 loop is CASSPLVSSAGLFGELFF. CDR3 nucleotides: TGTGCCAGCAGCCCTCTGGTTAGCTCCGCCGGTTTGTTCGGGGAGCTGTTTTTT.

This clone was detected only once. The chain is built from TRBV12-5 and TRBJ1-6; weak D call: TRBD1 (5 bases). Germline V gene sequence: CDR1 LGHNT, CDR2 FRNRAP. Trimming pared 11 bases from V and 8 bases from J, leaving 22 bases between. CDR3 length equals 15 residues. The CDR3 sequence: CAGKKTRGSHSPLHF. In nucleotides, the CDR3 is TGTGCTGGTAAGAAGACACGGGGGAGCCATTCACCCCTCCACTTT.

V and J are TRBV5-1 and TRBJ2-3; 7 bases align to TRBD1. This CDR3 region has 16 residues. Germline loops: CDR1 SGHRS, CDR2 YFSETQ. Trimming took 4 bases from V and 0 from J; bases not matched to a gene: 8. CDR3 DNA sequence: TGCGCCAGCAGCACGGCCGGGACAGCAAGCACAGATACGCAGTATTTT. Residues: CASSTAGTASTDTQYF.

In DNA form, the CDR3 reads TGTGCCAGCAGCTTGGCCAATTCTTGGGAGTTAGAGTACTTC. This gives the protein CASSLANSWELEYF. The chain uses TRBV5-5 and TRBJ2-5; tentative D call: TRBD2 (5 bases). CDR1 and CDR2 (germline): SGHKS, YYEKEE (reference sequence). Trimming left V 0 bases short and J 12 bases short, with 18 bases between. The CDR3 sequence is 14 residues long.

This clone is a singleton in its sample. V usage is TRBV10-1 and J usage is TRBJ2-1; 10 bases fit TRBD1. V dropped 4 bases and J dropped 2; count of bases not matched to a gene: 8. The germline gives CDR1 WNHNN, CDR2 SYGVQD (reference sequence). The CDR3 covers 17 residues. The CDR3 nucleotides read TGCGCCAGCAGTGGAGGGACCGGGACAGGGGCCTACAATGAGCAGTTCTTC. It specifies CASSGGTGTGAYNEQFF.

The chain is built from TRBV6-6 and TRBJ2-7; D is possibly TRBD1 (6 bases). With 5 bases removed from V and 1 base from J, the gap between germline ends came to 12 bases. Germline V lookup: CDR1 MNHNY, CDR2 SVGAGI (reference sequence). The CDR3 has 14 residues. CDR3 sequence (DNA): TGTGCCAGCAGTCCCCAAGGGGGTTCCTACGAGCAGTACTTC. This translates into CASSPQGGSYEQYF.